This T cell receptor beta chain emerged from a study of blood T cell repertoires in COVID-19. Turning to the study itself: In each case, the material was cDNA or gDNA derived from T cells, B-cell-depleted T cells, or PBMCs.

The protocol was immunoSEQ multiplex PCR, while the TCRdb copy is restricted to in-frame clones and leaves out a portion. The sample includes 65,000 to 90,000 clones, 80% to 95% of them seen just once. CDR1 and CDR2 from the germline V gene are LGHDT and YNNKEL (reference sequence). With V trimmed by 0 bases and J by 5 bases, 5 bases remained unmatched. CDR3 size: 17 residues. This receptor was identified in a human donor in a cohort sampled during active COVID-19. Sequenced sample: peripheral blood. This chain links TRBV3-1 (or the pseudogene TRBV3-2) with TRBJ2-5; 14 nucleotides agree with TRBD2. Here the CDR3 DNA reads TGTGCCAGCAGCCAAGATTTGACTAGCGGGGGGGCGGAGACCCAGTACTTC. Its translation: CASSQDLTSGGAETQYF.